Here is one TCR beta chain with its context. Its antigen is undetermined. This sample was included in a study of CD8+CD57+ T cells in acquired aplastic anemia. At the level of the study: The study obtained an average of around 2.9 ug of DNA from sorted CD4+ and CD8+ cells.

Genomic DNA acted as the template from which TCR beta VDJ combination and CDR3 sequence profiling were carried out. TCRdb analysed the reads with MiXCR anew, one entry per CDR3 protein. Among roughly 58,000 distinct CDR3 sequences listed, around 55% were seen once. Regarding the study as a whole: Patients and healthy controls showed no significant CD8+ Simpson's diversity difference. There were approximately 27 CD8+ CDR3 sequences that occurred in both patients and controls.

There are 14 residues in the CDR3. The V end lost 7 bases, the J end lost 3 bases, and 12 bases lay between the germline ends. CDR1 and CDR2 (germline): LNHDA, SQIVND (reference sequence). The V call is TRBV19, the J call TRBJ1-4; D not resolved. This sequence was found in a human donor in good health, serving as a control. Material for sequencing was sorted CD4+, CD8+, or CD8+CD57+ T cells (not recorded which) from PBMCs. DNA of the CDR3: TGTGCCAGTAACGCACCGGGGTCTAATGAAAAACTGTTTTTT. Protein: CASNAPGSNEKLFF.